Sequencing of this TCR beta chain was carried out in a study of blood T cell repertoires in COVID-19. Study as a whole: Samples came from the United States, Italy and Spain, spanning acute and convalescent COVID-19.

Here immunoSEQ multiplex PCR was the method, and the copy in TCRdb shows in-frame clones only, minus some. This sample has approximately 46,000 clones, with about four fifths found just once. The germline V gene encodes CDR1 ENHRY and CDR2 SYGVKD. Deletions cut 4 bases from V and 1 base from J, with 7 bases between. The CDR3 runs to 13 residues. Sequencing was performed on peripheral blood. This chain joins TRBV10-3 and TRBJ1-1; D unclear. The receptor was isolated from a woman aged 55-70 years with acute or convalescent COVID-19. CDR3 region: CAISARENTEAFF. CDR3 DNA: TGTGCCATCAGTGCCCGGGAGAACACTGAAGCTTTCTTT.